These 28 T cell receptor beta chains were all obtained from the same sample, sequenced in a study of control samples from healthy donors and cancer patients. TCRdb keeps only in-frame clones here, not all; method: immunoSEQ multiplex PCR. This sample carries some 89,000 clones, under 90% of them seen once, and the ten largest clones take 2.1%. Sequenced input: blood. The receptor set was obtained from a woman between 40 and 50 years old in good health.

The chain uses TRBV6-2 or TRBV6-3 and TRBJ2-2; 8 nucleotides line up with TRBD2. The germline CDR1 and CDR2 sequences are MNHEY and SVGEGT. CDR3 length equals 15 residues. The junction had 7 bases not matched to a gene; V was cut back by 5 bases and J by 5 bases. The CDR3 DNA sequence: TGTGCCAGCAGTCAACCGGGACTAGGGACCGGGGAGCTGTTTTTT. Its translation is CASSQPGLGTGELFF.

This clone was seen only a few times. V usage is TRBV6-2 or TRBV6-3 and J usage is TRBJ2-5; 7 nucleotides agree with TRBD1. Germline CDR1 reads MNHEY; CDR2 reads SVGEGT. This CDR3 has 14 residues. Germline trimming cut 5 bases from V and 1 base from J; bases unmatched to any gene: 4. As DNA, the CDR3 is TGTGCCAGCAGTACACAGGGGCCCCAAGAGACCCAGTACTTC. Translating gives CASSTQGPQETQYF.

This rearrangement joins TRBV7-8 to TRBJ2-7, with TRBD1 matching over 7 bases. Germline V gene sequence: CDR1 SGHVS, CDR2 FQNEAQ. The J segment lost 2 bases and the V segment lost 8 bases, leaving 15 bases of the junction unmatched. The CDR3 is 16 amino acids. CDR3 coding DNA: TGTGCCAGCCGCCTCACCCGACAGGGCCATCCCTACGAGCAGTACTTC. Its protein is CASRLTRQGHPYEQYF.

This chain uses TRBV2 with TRBJ1-2; D remains ambiguous. Germline CDR1 reads SNHLY; CDR2 reads FYNNEI. The V and J ends lost 3 bases and 1 base respectively, with 6 bases between them. There are 13 residues in the CDR3. The CDR3 reads CASSEDINYGYTF. The CDR3 coding sequence is TGTGCCAGCAGTGAGGATATTAACTATGGCTACACCTTC.

This clone was counted a few times. The rearrangement uses TRBV6-5 and TRBJ1-5, with D possibly TRBD1 on 6 matching bases. The CDR3 is 14 residues long. Trimming took off 5 bases at V and 6 bases at J, with 14 bases between the two ends. Germline V gives CDR1 MNHEY, CDR2 SVGAGI. The CDR3 spells CASSLQGEGQPQHF. The CDR3 DNA follows: TGTGCCAGCAGTCTACAGGGAGAAGGTCAGCCCCAGCATTTT.

The chain employs TRBV30 and TRBJ2-3; no clear D. Germline lookup yields CDR1 GTSNPN and CDR2 SVGIG (reference sequence). The length of the CDR3 is 13 residues. V shed 0 bases and J shed 0 bases, with 4 bases lying between them. CDR3 protein: CAWSVGSTDTQYF. The CDR3 DNA is TGTGCCTGGAGTGTGGGAAGCACAGATACGCAGTATTTT. Using reference TRBV30 and TRBJ2-3 for the parts outside the CDR3, the full variable domain is SQTIHQWPATLVQPVGSPLSLECTVEGTSNPNLYWYRQAAGRGLQLLFYSVGIGQISSEVPQNLSASRPQDRQFILSSKKLLLSDSGFYLCAWSVGSTDTQYFGPGTRLTVL.

The rearrangement joins TRBV7-8 to TRBJ2-5; D is tentatively TRBD1 or TRBD2 (5 bases each). The CDR3 totals 15 residues. Trimming shortened V by 0 bases and J by 7 bases, and 15 bases separated the two germline ends. The germline V gene encodes CDR1 SGHVS and CDR2 FQNEAQ. Written as DNA, the CDR3 is TGTGCCAGCAGCTTAGCGCGACTGGGGGTGGGGACCCAGTACTTC. This encodes CASSLARLGVGTQYF. Full variable domain (rest looked up from reference TRBV7-8 and TRBJ2-5): GAGVSQSPRYKVAKRGQDVALRCDPISGHVSLFWYQQALGQGPEFLTYFQNEAQLDKSGLPSDRFFAERPEGSVSTLKIQRTQQEDSAVYLCASSLARLGVGTQYFGPGTRLLVL.

This chain joins TRBV7-4 and TRBJ1-1, with D possibly being TRBD1 (6 bases). Per the germline V gene, CDR1 is SGHVT and CDR2 is SQSDAQ. This CDR3 has 14 residues. Trimming left V 5 bases short and J 4 bases short, with 14 bases between. The CDR3 is CASSRNRAGTEAFF. CDR3 in DNA: TGTGCCAGCAGCCGTAACAGGGCTGGCACTGAAGCTTTCTTT. Variable domain in full (rest from reference TRBV7-4 and TRBJ1-1): GAGVSQSPRYKVAKRGRDVALRCDSISGHVTLYWYRQTLGQGSEVLTYSQSDAQRDKSGRPSGRFSAERPERSVSTLKIQRTEQGDSAVYLCASSRNRAGTEAFFGQGTRLTVV.

The genes are TRBV2 and TRBJ1-1; D not resolved. The CDR3 sequence is 15 residues long. V lost 4 bases and J lost 3, with 15 bases in between. Germline CDR1 is SNHLY and CDR2 is FYNNEI. For the CDR3, the DNA is TGTGCCAGCAGTGCGGAGGCAATGAGGTACACTGAAGCTTTCTTT. This gives the protein CASSAEAMRYTEAFF.

V usage is TRBV29-1 and J usage is TRBJ2-7, with TRBD2 matching 12 bases. This CDR3 contains 12 residues. Per the germline V gene, CDR1 is SQVTM and CDR2 is ANQGSEA. The V gene end was trimmed by 6 bases and the J gene end by 5 bases; junction bases not matched to a gene: 2. This CDR3 reads CSVRLAGDEQYF. The CDR3 DNA reads TGCAGCGTAAGACTAGCGGGGGACGAGCAGTACTTC.

The chain uses TRBV6-5 and TRBJ1-3, with a tentative D call TRBD1 (6 bases). CDR3 size: 15 residues. The germline CDR1 and CDR2 sequences are MNHEY and SVGAGI. Trimming removed 7 bases from V and 0 bases from J, with 13 bases in between. The CDR3 here is CASTETGNSGNTIYF. The CDR3, as DNA: TGTGCCAGCACCGAGACAGGAAACTCTGGAAACACCATATATTTT.

The chain carries TRBV6-5 and TRBJ2-4; D possibly matches TRBD1 or TRBD2 (5 bases each). The CDR3 sequence is 15 residues long. Per germline, CDR1 MNHEY and CDR2 SVGAGI. Trimming stripped 2 bases from V and 1 base from J, with 9 bases between. CDR3 DNA: TGTGCCAGCAGTTACGGGGGTTTGGCCAAAAACATTCAGTACTTC. Translating gives CASSYGGLAKNIQYF.

This clone ranks as medium-sized. For the CDR3, the DNA is TGTGCCAGCAGCTTGGTTGGAGTTTCTAACTATGGCTACACCTTC. It is translated as CASSLVGVSNYGYTF. The chain combines TRBV5-8 with TRBJ1-2; D ambiguous. CDR3 size: 15 residues. Germline CDR1 is SGHTS and CDR2 is YDEGEE. V lost 0 bases and J lost 0, with 9 bases in between.

The chain joins TRBV29-1 to TRBJ2-7; 10 bases map to TRBD1. V shed 6 bases and J 4 bases; nucleotides not matched to a gene: 15. The germline V gene has CDR1 SQVTM and CDR2 ANQGSEA. This CDR3 is built from 16 residues. CDR3 region: CSVRRDRGRFGYEQYF. The CDR3 bases are TGCAGCGTACGGCGGGACAGGGGAAGGTTTGGTTACGAGCAGTACTTC.

This chain connects TRBV14 to TRBJ1-1; 8 bases fit TRBD1. With 4 bases clipped from V and 0 bases from J, the junction kept 13 bases outside the gene matches. Germline assignment: CDR1 SGHDN and CDR2 FVKESK. The CDR3 is made up of 18 amino acids. Here the CDR3 DNA reads TGTGCCAGCAGCCCCTCCCTAGGACAGGGCCCAATGAACACTGAAGCTTTCTTT. It translates to CASSPSLGQGPMNTEAFF.

This clone was seen a single time. This sequence joins TRBV7-2 and TRBJ2-3; 8 bases are a match to TRBD2. Germline trimming cut 1 base from V and 1 base from J; bases unmatched to any gene: 7. There are 17 residues in the CDR3. Germline V gene lookup returns CDR1 SGHTA and CDR2 FQGNSA. The DNA of the CDR3 is TGTGCCAGCAGCTTAGGAGGCGGGGGGCCGCGCACAGATACGCAGTATTTT. Translated, it gives CASSLGGGGPRTDTQYF.

The J gene is TRBJ2-3, the V gene TRBV5-1; D assignment may be TRBD1 or TRBD2 (5 bases each). The germline CDR1 and CDR2 sequences are SGHRS and YFSETQ. CDR3 size: 15 residues. The V gene lost 0 bases and the J gene lost 2 bases, with 10 bases spanning the gap. The CDR3 loop reads CASSLVSGTTDTQYF. CDR3 DNA sequence: TGCGCCAGCAGCTTGGTTTCGGGGACCACAGATACGCAGTATTTT. Full variable domain (missing parts from reference TRBV5-1 and TRBJ2-3): KAGVTQTPRYLIKTRGQQVTLSCSPISGHRSVSWYQQTPGQGLQFLFEYFSETQRNKGNFPGRFSGRQFSNSRSEMNVSTLELGDSALYLCASSLVSGTTDTQYFGPGTRLTVL.

This chain uses TRBV10-2 with TRBJ2-7; D not resolved. The germline gives CDR1 WSHSY, CDR2 SAAADI. The CDR3 is 11 residues long. V was trimmed by 6 bases and J by 2 bases, leaving 5 bases between them. The DNA of the CDR3 is TGCGCCAGCAGCGCCGCCTACGAGCAGTACTTC. This gives the protein CASSAAYEQYF.

This chain connects TRBV11-2 to TRBJ1-5; 8 nucleotides match TRBD1. Germline V gene lookup returns CDR1 SGHAT and CDR2 FQNNGV. The CDR3 totals 17 residues. The V segment lost 0 bases and the J segment 4 bases; nucleotides outside the gene matches: 8. In nucleotides, the CDR3 is TGTGCCAGCAGCTTAGAAGGACAGGGTAGATGGAATCAGCCCCAGCATTTT. This translates into CASSLEGQGRWNQPQHF.

The J gene is TRBJ2-5, the V gene TRBV7-2; D ambiguous. CDR1 SGHTA and CDR2 FQGNSA come from the germline V gene. The CDR3 runs to 13 residues. V lost 2 bases and J 3 bases, leaving 7 bases between the germline ends. The CDR3 DNA reads TGTGCCAGCAGCTTACGGGTTGAAGAGACCCAGTACTTC. Protein sequence: CASSLRVEETQYF.

The genes are TRBV6-5 and TRBJ1-2, with D perhaps TRBD1 (5 bases). CDR3 length: 14 amino acids. The V end lost 2 bases, the J end lost 5 bases, and 12 bases lay between the germline ends. Germline V CDR1 and CDR2: MNHEY, SVGAGI. The CDR3: CASSYDSEGYGYTF. The CDR3 region has the DNA TGTGCCAGCAGTTACGACAGCGAAGGGTATGGCTACACCTTC.

This clone was seen only a few times. The sample has other DNA sequences that encode this CDR3 too. The CDR3 loop is CASSIGGGGTDTQYF. The CDR3 region has the DNA TGTGCCAGTAGTATAGGTGGGGGCGGCACAGATACGCAGTATTTT. V usage is TRBV19 and J usage is TRBJ2-3, with D perhaps TRBD1 (6 bases). The CDR3 has 15 residues. Trimming took off 1 base at V and 1 base at J, with 9 bases between the two ends. Germline V gene lookup returns CDR1 LNHDA and CDR2 SQIVND (reference sequence).

The chain links TRBV7-3 to TRBJ1-4, with 9 bases aligning to TRBD1. The CDR3 contains 14 residues. Germline V gene data show CDR1 as SGHTA and CDR2 as FQGTGA. V shed 5 bases, J shed 8 bases, and the junction held 6 bases outside the gene matches. DNA of the CDR3: TGTGCCAGCAGCCCAAGGACAGGGGAGGAAAAACTGTTTTTT. Translating it yields CASSPRTGEEKLFF. Full variable domain (remainder filled in from reference TRBV7-3 and TRBJ1-4): GAGVSQTPSNKVTEKGKYVELRCDPISGHTALYWYRQSLGQGPEFLIYFQGTGAADDSGLPNDRFFAVRPEGSVSTLKIQRTERGDSAVYLCASSPRTGEEKLFFGSGTQLSVL.

The CDR3 coding sequence is TGTGCCAGCACCATGTCGGGACAAGGCTTCAATCAGCCCCAGCATTTT. Translated, it gives CASTMSGQGFNQPQHF. The chain links TRBV27 to TRBJ1-5; weak D call: TRBD1 (6 bases). Looked up from germline, CDR1 is MNHEY and CDR2 is SMNVEV (reference sequence). CDR3 length equals 16 residues. The V end was cut by 7 bases, the J end by 3 bases, with 19 bases between.

The chain recombines TRBV18 with TRBJ2-1, with D hard to call. The CDR3 runs to 14 residues. Germline assignment: CDR1 KGHSH and CDR2 LQKENI. Trimming stripped 0 bases from V and 1 base from J, with 4 bases between. The DNA of the CDR3 is TGTGCCAGCTCACCACCGGAGTCCTACAATGAGCAGTTCTTC. Its protein product is CASSPPESYNEQFF.

J is TRBJ2-3 and V is TRBV30, with 9 nucleotides matching TRBD2. Germline-derived CDR1 and CDR2 are GTSNPN and SVGIG (reference sequence). V was pared by 4 bases and J by 1 base, with 6 bases of the junction left unmatched. The CDR3 runs 15 residues. The CDR3, as DNA: TGTGCCTGGACCGGGACTAGCTCTCGCACAGATACGCAGTATTTT. Protein product: CAWTGTSSRTDTQYF.

This clone came up a few times. This rearrangement joins TRBV24-1 to TRBJ2-3, with D unclear. Between the trimmed V and J ends, which lost 3 bases and 1 base, there was a span of 7 bases. CDR3 size: 14 residues. Per germline, CDR1 KGHDR and CDR2 SFDVKD. CDR3 protein: CATSDPGGTDTQYF. CDR3 nucleotide sequence: TGTGCCACCAGTGATCCCGGAGGCACAGATACGCAGTATTTT.

This clone was seen once. The CDR3 nucleotides are TGCGCCAGCAGCGGCCCAGGGGGCCGCTACGAGCAGTACTTC. It is translated as CASSGPGGRYEQYF. This sequence joins TRBV5-1 and TRBJ2-7, with 8 bases that match TRBD1. V shed 4 bases, J shed 3 bases, and the junction held 6 bases outside the gene matches. Per the germline V gene, CDR1 is SGHRS and CDR2 is YFSETQ. CDR3 length equals 14 residues.